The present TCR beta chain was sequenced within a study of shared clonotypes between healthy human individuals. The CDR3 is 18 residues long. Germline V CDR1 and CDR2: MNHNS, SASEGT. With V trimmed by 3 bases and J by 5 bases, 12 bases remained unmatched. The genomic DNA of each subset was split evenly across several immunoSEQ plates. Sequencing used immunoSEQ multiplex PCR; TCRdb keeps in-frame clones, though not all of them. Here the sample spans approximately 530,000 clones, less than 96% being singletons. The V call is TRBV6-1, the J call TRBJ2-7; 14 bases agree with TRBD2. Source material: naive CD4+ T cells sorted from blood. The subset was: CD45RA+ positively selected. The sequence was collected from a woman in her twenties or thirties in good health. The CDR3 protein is CASSDRTFKTSGRDEQYF. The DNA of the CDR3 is TGTGCCAGCAGTGACAGAACATTCAAGACTAGCGGGAGGGACGAGCAGTACTTC.